The 19 T cell receptor beta chains reported below all come from one sample, sequenced in a study of T-cell memory formation after mild COVID-19. TCRdb itself ran the 5' RACE reads through MiXCR, one entry per CDR3 protein. In the table there are more than 250,000 distinct CDR3 sequences, 15% to 20% of which are singletons. The specimen was PBMCs or a T cell subset sorted from them (not recorded which). The receptors shown here come from a young man who had mild COVID-19 (a few samples of this study predate the infection). Cell type and time point are not known.

The chain recombines TRBV7-8 with TRBJ2-7; weak D call: TRBD2 (5 bases). The V and J ends lost 5 bases and 2 bases respectively, with 16 bases between them. The CDR3 is 15 amino acids. CDR1 SGHVS and CDR2 FQNEAQ come from the germline V gene. The CDR3, as DNA: TGTGCCAGCAGCACAGATTCCGACGGGACCTACGAGCAGTACTTC. This encodes CASSTDSDGTYEQYF.

This clonotype was counted a few times. This sequence joins TRBV9 and TRBJ2-7, with 7 bases aligning to TRBD2. The CDR3 sequence is 15 residues long. The ends lost 0 bases at V and 6 bases at J; junction bases unmatched: 9. Germline V gene lookup returns CDR1 SGDLS and CDR2 YYNGEE. The CDR3 DNA follows: TGTGCCAGCAGCGTAGAGGTAGGGACTACCTCCGAGCAGTACTTC. Its translation is CASSVEVGTTSEQYF. Full variable domain (outside the CDR3, taken from reference TRBV9 and TRBJ2-7): DSGVTQTPKHLITATGQRVTLRCSPRSGDLSVYWYQQSLDQGLQFLIQYYNGEERAKGNILERFSAQQFPDLHSELNLSSLELGDSALYFCASSVEVGTTSEQYFGPGTRLTVT.

This clonotype was seen only a few times. The V and J genes are TRBV28 and TRBJ2-3; 11 nucleotides line up with TRBD2. CDR3 length equals 16 residues. Germline V CDR1 and CDR2: MDHEN, SYDVKM. After removal of 6 bases from V and 4 bases from J, the junction contained 9 bases not matched to a gene. In DNA, the CDR3 is TGTGCCAGCAGCTATGGGCTAGCGGGGGGATCAGATACGCAGTATTTT. Its translation: CASSYGLAGGSDTQYF.

This sequence joins TRBV4-2 and TRBJ2-7, with 11 bases identical to TRBD2. Per germline, CDR1 LGHNA and CDR2 YNFKEQ. J was trimmed by 4 bases and V by 4 bases; bases with no gene match: 3. The CDR3 is 14 amino acids. This CDR3 is CASSLTSGGYEQYV. Here the CDR3 DNA reads TGTGCCAGCAGCCTCACTAGCGGGGGTTACGAGCAGTACGTC.

This chain joins TRBV7-2 and TRBJ2-1, with unresolved D. Germline CDR1 and CDR2: SGHTA and FQGNSA. Trimming left V 4 bases short and J 0 bases short, with 10 bases between. The CDR3 runs 15 residues. CDR3 amino acids: CASSSNSNSYNEQFF. CDR3 DNA sequence: TGTGCCAGCAGCTCTAATAGTAACTCCTACAATGAGCAGTTCTTC.

This clonotype was seen only a few times. CDR3 loop: CASSKDSLNTEAFF. Written as DNA, the CDR3 is TGCGCCAGCAGCAAGGACAGTTTGAACACTGAAGCTTTCTTT. This chain connects TRBV4-3 to TRBJ1-1; D might be TRBD1 (6 bases). CDR1 LGHNA and CDR2 YSLEER come from the germline V gene. The CDR3 is made up of 14 amino acids. V lost 5 bases and J lost 0, with 10 bases in between.

V is TRBV7-8 and J is TRBJ2-6, with unresolved D. This CDR3 region has 14 residues. Trimming shortened V by 5 bases and J by 2 bases, and 7 bases separated the two germline ends. Germline V lookup: CDR1 SGHVS, CDR2 FQNEAQ. The CDR3 DNA is TGTGCCAGCAGCCAGGATACTGGGGCCAACGTCCTGACTTTC. Translated: CASSQDTGANVLTF.

The rearrangement links TRBV19 to TRBJ2-2, with 8 bases aligning to TRBD2. The CDR3 sequence is 14 residues long. V shed 3 bases and J 7 bases; nucleotides not matched to a gene: 4. Germline V gives CDR1 LNHDA, CDR2 SQIVND (reference sequence). In DNA form, the CDR3 reads TGTGCCAGTAGTATCGGGGGGGCCTTCGGGGAGCTGTTTTTT. Translation gives CASSIGGAFGELFF.

This clonotype was seen at least ten times. This sequence joins TRBV5-6 and TRBJ2-7; D is perhaps TRBD1 or TRBD2 (5 bases each). The CDR3 is made up of 12 amino acids. The V end was cut by 5 bases, the J end by 1 base, with 7 bases between. Germline V lookup: CDR1 SGHDT, CDR2 YYEEEE. This CDR3 reads CASRGDSYEQYV. CDR3 nucleotides: TGTGCCAGCAGGGGGGATTCCTACGAGCAGTACGTC.

The chain uses TRBV28 and TRBJ2-3, with D perhaps TRBD1 (6 bases). The CDR3 sequence is 13 residues long. The germline V gene encodes CDR1 MDHEN and CDR2 SYDVKM. Trimming removed 4 bases at V and 2 bases at J, with 7 bases between. CDR3 in amino acids: CASSWTATDTQYF. In DNA form, the CDR3 reads TGTGCCAGCAGTTGGACAGCCACAGATACGCAGTATTTT.

The chain has TRBV11-3 and TRBJ2-1; 8 bases are shared with TRBD2. The V gene end was trimmed by 5 bases and the J gene end by 0 bases; junction bases not matched to a gene: 3. This CDR3 region has 15 residues. CDR1 and CDR2 from the germline V gene are SGHNT and YENEEA. The CDR3 DNA reads as TGTGCCAGCAGCGGAACTAGCGGCTCCTACAATGAGCAGTTCTTC. It is translated as CASSGTSGSYNEQFF.

This chain uses TRBV5-1 with TRBJ1-2; D gene uncertain. CDR1 SGHRS and CDR2 YFSETQ come from the germline V gene. Trimming took 1 base from V and 4 from J, leaving 8 bases between them. The CDR3 covers 13 residues. CDR3 in DNA: TGCGCCAGCAGCTTGAATAGAGCCTATGGCTACACCTTC. This codes for CASSLNRAYGYTF.

This clonotype was picked up a small number of times. This sequence joins TRBV20-1 and TRBJ2-1; D may be TRBD2 (6 bases). V lost 5 bases to trimming and J lost 1 base, with 12 bases between them. Germline V CDR1 and CDR2: DFQATT, SNEGSKA (reference sequence). This CDR3 contains 14 residues. In nucleotides, the CDR3 is TGCAGTGCTTGGGGGGTAGTTTCCTACAATGAGCAGTTCTTC. It specifies CSAWGVVSYNEQFF.

This clonotype has just a few counts. The V and J genes are TRBV18 and TRBJ2-7; 8 positions match TRBD2. Per germline, CDR1 KGHSH and CDR2 LQKENI. This CDR3 is 15 amino acids long. Trimming took 0 bases from V and 2 from J; bases not matched to a gene: 3. The CDR3 sequence: CASSPPSGGAYEQYF. The CDR3 coding sequence is TGTGCCAGCTCACCACCGTCGGGGGGGGCCTACGAGCAGTACTTC.

The chain couples TRBV18 to TRBJ2-7; D is tentatively TRBD1 or TRBD2 (7 bases each). Per the germline V gene, CDR1 is KGHSH and CDR2 is LQKENI. This CDR3 region has 14 residues. Trimming pared 3 bases from V and 6 bases from J, leaving 15 bases between. The CDR3: CASSPGQGGLEQYF. The CDR3 region has the DNA TGTGCCAGCTCACCGGGGCAGGGGGGGCTCGAGCAGTACTTC.

J is TRBJ1-5 and V is TRBV5-1; no firm D call. Germline assignment: CDR1 SGHRS and CDR2 YFSETQ. The length of the CDR3 is 15 residues. V lost 1 base and J lost 3, with 11 bases in between. CDR3 region: CASSLSGDYNQPQHF. In DNA form, the CDR3 reads TGCGCCAGCAGCTTGAGTGGGGATTACAATCAGCCCCAGCATTTT.

The chain uses TRBV5-4 and TRBJ1-2; possible D gene TRBD1, 5 bases. This CDR3 is 14 amino acids long. CDR1 SGHNT and CDR2 YYREEE come from the germline V gene (reference sequence). The V and J ends lost 4 bases and 4 bases respectively, with 14 bases between them. The DNA of the CDR3 is TGTGCCAGCAGCCGGGACTTCTCGCGCTATGGCTACACCTTC. This encodes CASSRDFSRYGYTF. Full variable domain (rest looked up from reference TRBV5-4 and TRBJ1-2): ETGVTQSPTHLIKTRGQQVTLRCSSQSGHNTVSWYQQALGQGPQFIFQYYREEENGRGNFPPRFSGLQFPNYSSELNVNALELDDSALYLCASSRDFSRYGYTFGSGTRLTVV.

V gene TRBV4-2 combines with J gene TRBJ2-3; no definite D call. Germline CDR1 LGHNA, CDR2 YNFKEQ. The CDR3 extends over 15 amino acids. Trimming took 1 base from V and 2 from J, leaving 10 bases between them. The CDR3 coding sequence is TGTGCCAGCAGCCAAGTAACAGTCAACACAGATACGCAGTATTTT. This gives the protein CASSQVTVNTDTQYF.

This clonotype showed up just a few times. The chain uses TRBV27 and TRBJ1-5, with 9 bases lining up with TRBD1. Germline CDR1 is MNHEY and CDR2 is SMNVEV (reference sequence). The CDR3 contains 14 residues. Trimming took 6 bases from V and 1 from J; bases not matched to a gene: 1. The CDR3 loop reads CASRGTGSNQPQHF. The CDR3 region has the DNA TGTGCCAGCAGAGGGACAGGGAGCAATCAGCCCCAGCATTTT.